The 19 T cell receptor beta chains in this list originate from one sample, sequenced in a study of blood T cell repertoires in COVID-19. TCRdb's table, derived via immunoSEQ multiplex PCR, lists solely in-frame clones and lacks some. The table records 150,000 to 160,000 clones, around 90% of them present only once. The sample consisted of peripheral blood. These receptors originate from a man in his fifties with acute or convalescent COVID-19.

The rearrangement uses TRBV28 and TRBJ2-1; 9 positions agree with TRBD1. Per the germline V gene, CDR1 is MDHEN and CDR2 is SYDVKM. The CDR3 is made up of 15 amino acids. The trim removed 3 bases at V and 9 bases at J, leaving 9 bases unmatched. The CDR3 is CASSLTGTGQAEQFF. CDR3 sequence (DNA): TGTGCCAGCAGTTTGACCGGGACAGGGCAAGCTGAGCAGTTCTTC.

The rearrangement links TRBV28 to TRBJ2-5, with a tentative D call TRBD2 (5 bases). CDR3 length: 14 amino acids. Germline V lookup: CDR1 MDHEN, CDR2 SYDVKM. Deletions cut 8 bases from V and 2 bases from J, with 15 bases between. The CDR3: CASAWASPQETQYF. CDR3 in DNA: TGTGCCAGCGCATGGGCTAGCCCACAAGAGACCCAGTACTTC.

Worth noting for this clone: This sample also contains other DNA sequences that code for the same CDR3. This chain connects TRBV11-2 to TRBJ1-1, with D hard to call. Germline V gene lookup returns CDR1 SGHAT and CDR2 FQNNGV. Trimming left V 3 bases short and J 1 base short, with 6 bases between. The CDR3 is made up of 13 amino acids. The CDR3 DNA is TGTGCCAGCAGCTTGCAGGAGAACACTGAAGCTTTCTTT. Its translation is CASSLQENTEAFF.

The V call is TRBV3-1 (or the pseudogene TRBV3-2), the J call TRBJ2-2; 13 bases are a match to TRBD2. The CDR3 spans 17 residues. With 2 bases clipped from V and 4 bases from J, the junction kept 4 bases outside the gene matches. Per the germline V gene, CDR1 is LGHDT and CDR2 is YNNKEL (reference sequence). This CDR3 is CASSQRLAGGSTGELFF. CDR3 in DNA: TGTGCCAGCAGCCAACGACTAGCGGGAGGAAGCACCGGGGAGCTGTTTTTT.

This chain connects TRBV10-3 to TRBJ1-1; the D gene is possibly TRBD1 (5 bases). CDR1 and CDR2 (germline): ENHRY, SYGVKD. This CDR3 has 13 residues. The V end lost 10 bases, the J end lost 4 bases, and 16 bases lay between the germline ends. In DNA form, the CDR3 reads TGTGCCACCCAGAGGCAGGGCGGCACTGAAGCTTTCTTT. Encoded protein: CATQRQGGTEAFF.

The V call is TRBV9, the J call TRBJ1-3; D is unclear. The CDR3 is 11 amino acids. V was clipped by 5 bases and J by 4 bases, with 4 bases between them. Germline V lookup: CDR1 SGDLS, CDR2 YYNGEE. The CDR3 region has the DNA TGTGCCAGCAGGAGGGGAAACACCATATATTTT. It translates to CASRRGNTIYF.

The gene calls are TRBV13 and TRBJ1-6, with 7 bases fitting TRBD1. This CDR3 is built from 15 residues. Germline CDR1 is PRHDT and CDR2 is FYEKMQ (reference sequence). J was trimmed by 7 bases and V by 5 bases; bases with no gene match: 8. This CDR3 reads CASSKGPGQNSPLHF. DNA for the CDR3: TGTGCCAGCAGCAAGGGGCCGGGACAGAATTCACCCCTCCACTTT. The full variable domain, rest sourced from reference TRBV13 and TRBJ1-6, is AAGVIQSPRHLIKEKRETATLKCYPIPRHDTVYWYQQGPGQDPQFLISFYEKMQSDKGSIPDRFSAQQFSDYHSELNMSSLELGDSALYFCASSKGPGQNSPLHFGNGTRLTVT.

The chain combines TRBV5-1 with TRBJ2-1, with 10 bases fitting TRBD1. Germline CDR1 and CDR2: SGHRS and YFSETQ. Trimming removed 3 bases from V and 5 bases from J; junction bases left unmatched: 8. CDR3 length: 16 residues. In nucleotides, the CDR3 is TGCGCCAGCAGCTCGAGACCGGGACAGGGGAACAATGAGCAGTTCTTC. Translating it yields CASSSRPGQGNNEQFF. The entire variable domain, with the rest obtained from reference TRBV5-1 and TRBJ2-1, is as follows: KAGVTQTPRYLIKTRGQQVTLSCSPISGHRSVSWYQQTPGQGLQFLFEYFSETQRNKGNFPGRFSGRQFSNSRSEMNVSTLELGDSALYLCASSSRPGQGNNEQFFGPGTRLTVL.

This sequence joins TRBV5-3 and TRBJ1-1, with D hard to call. TRBV5-3 is classed as an ORF, of uncertain function. CDR3 length equals 13 residues. V was shortened by 4 bases and J by 1 base, with 8 bases between the two germline ends. CDR3 nucleotides: TGTGCCAGAAGCCAGCGAGGGAACACTGAAGCTTTCTTT. This sequence encodes CARSQRGNTEAFF.

V usage is TRBV7-2 and J usage is TRBJ2-7, with 7 bases aligning to TRBD2. This CDR3 is 15 amino acids long. Trimming removed 1 base from V and 0 bases from J; junction bases left unmatched: 3. CDR1 is SGHTA and CDR2 is FQGNSA in the germline V gene. The CDR3 is CASSLGSGHSYEQYF. The CDR3 nucleotides are TGTGCCAGCAGCTTAGGTAGCGGGCACTCCTACGAGCAGTACTTC.

This clone showed up just once. The chain joins TRBV29-1 to TRBJ1-2; D unclear. Trimming removed 8 bases at V and 4 bases at J, with 14 bases between. There are 12 residues in the CDR3. CDR1 and CDR2 from the germline V gene are SQVTM and ANQGSEA. The CDR3 reads CSTLVGSYGYTF. DNA for the CDR3: TGCAGCACACTAGTCGGTTCCTATGGCTACACCTTC.

CDR3 residues: CASSPGLLGQGAEAFF. The CDR3 DNA sequence: TGTGCCAGCTCACCCGGGCTATTAGGCCAGGGGGCTGAAGCTTTCTTT. The chain links TRBV18 to TRBJ1-1; 7 bases match TRBD1. Germline V lookup: CDR1 KGHSH, CDR2 LQKENI. CDR3 length: 16 amino acids. Unmatched junction bases numbered 13, after V lost 3 bases and J lost 6 bases.

This chain connects TRBV5-5 to TRBJ2-5, with 7 bases aligning to TRBD2. V gave up 2 bases and J gave up 2 bases; unmatched junction bases: 18. The CDR3 totals 19 residues. CDR1 is SGHKS, CDR2 YYEKEE, per germline (reference sequence). CDR3 loop: CASSFPVTPGGLGQETQYF. DNA of the CDR3: TGTGCCAGCAGCTTTCCGGTTACCCCAGGCGGACTAGGTCAAGAGACCCAGTACTTC.

This chain connects TRBV28 to TRBJ1-5, with a weak D call TRBD1 (5 bases). Germline lookup yields CDR1 MDHEN and CDR2 SYDVKM. Trimming left V 2 bases short and J 2 bases short, with 13 bases between. The CDR3 has 16 amino acids. This CDR3 reads CASSLAPWGRNQPQHF. The DNA for the CDR3 is TGTGCCAGCAGTTTAGCCCCATGGGGCCGCAATCAGCCCCAGCATTTT.

The chain combines TRBV28 with TRBJ1-2, with TRBD1 matching 7 bases. The trim removed 6 bases at V and 2 bases at J, leaving 6 bases unmatched. Germline CDR1 and CDR2: MDHEN and SYDVKM. This CDR3 has 14 residues. The CDR3 DNA reads TGTGCCAGCAGGAGGACAGGAACAAACTATGGCTACACCTTC. It translates to CASRRTGTNYGYTF.

The gene calls are TRBV19 and TRBJ2-1; D unclear. There are 15 residues in the CDR3. The V end was cut by 1 base, the J end by 4 bases, with 11 bases between. Germline assignment: CDR1 LNHDA and CDR2 SQIVND (reference sequence). Here the CDR3 DNA reads TGTGCCAGTAGTATAGGATCTGAGTCTTACAATGAGCAGTTCTTC. It specifies CASSIGSESYNEQFF.

This clone came up once. The J gene is TRBJ2-1, the V gene TRBV13; perhaps TRBD2 as D (7 bases). The V end lost 8 bases, the J end lost 7 bases, and 18 bases lay between the germline ends. This CDR3 contains 14 residues. Per the germline V gene, CDR1 is PRHDT and CDR2 is FYEKMQ (reference sequence). CDR3 DNA sequence: TGTGCCAGCTTAATACGGGGGGCCCTGAATGAGCAGTTCTTC. Translation gives CASLIRGALNEQFF.

This CDR3 is CAWARGPYEQYF. CDR3 nucleotide sequence: TGTGCCTGGGCAAGGGGCCCCTACGAGCAGTACTTC. This chain joins TRBV30 and TRBJ2-7; perhaps TRBD1 as D (5 bases). CDR3 size: 12 residues. V shed 5 bases and J shed 2 bases, with 10 bases lying between them. Germline lookup yields CDR1 GTSNPN and CDR2 SVGIG (reference sequence).

The chain joins TRBV5-1 to TRBJ2-1; 15 bases are shared with TRBD2. Germline V gene sequence: CDR1 SGHRS, CDR2 YFSETQ. The length of the CDR3 is 17 residues. V lost 0 bases and J lost 5; bases outside the gene matches: 3. The chain's CDR3 is CASSLGTSGRVDNEQFF. CDR3 nucleotides: TGCGCCAGCAGCTTGGGGACTAGCGGGAGGGTGGACAATGAGCAGTTCTTC.